This T cell receptor beta chain was sequenced for a study of shared clonotypes between healthy human individuals. Study-wide results and caveats: Measured sharing among donors was expected to vary with sequencing depth. Among non-shared clonotypes, generation probabilities were lower than among those shared by all four donors.

Points on this clone: Its antigen is not known. Just one base apart from a much larger clone, this may be a read error.

Only CD45RO-negative cells positively selected for CCR7 counted as naive CD8 cells, so terminally differentiated effector memory CD45RA+ cells were excluded. Only in-frame clones appear in the TCRdb table, and some are missing; sequencing was by immunoSEQ multiplex PCR. The sample holds fewer than 800,000 clones, about 91% seen once. The specimen sequenced was naive CD8+ T cells sorted from blood. The receptor was derived from a man aged 30-40 years in good health.

The DNA of the CDR3 is TGTGCCAGCAGCTTCACAGGGAACACTGAAGCTTTCTTT. This codes for CASSFTGNTEAFF. The V call is TRBV13, the J call TRBJ1-1; D possibly corresponds to TRBD1 (5 bases). The CDR3 runs 13 residues. The germline gives CDR1 PRHDT, CDR2 FYEKMQ (reference sequence). The ends were cut back, 3 bases at V and 1 base at J, with 6 bases in the middle.